Here is one T cell receptor (beta chain) with its context. The data were obtained in a study of blood T cell repertoires in COVID-19. Overall study context: The origin of the acute and convalescent COVID-19 samples was the United States, Italy and Spain. Sample material is recorded as cDNA or gDNA derived from T cells, B-cell-depleted T cells, or PBMCs.

V lost 0 bases to trimming and J lost 1 base; unmatched junction nucleotides: 4. Germline V CDR1 and CDR2: GTSNPN, SVGIG (reference sequence). The CDR3 is 16 residues long. Per the original methods: Amplified reference gene primers provided the basis for estimating nucleated cell counts. Sequencing used immunoSEQ multiplex PCR; TCRdb keeps in-frame clones, though not all of them. The V and J calls and clone size were taken over from that table, and D and trimming were inferred from the DNA. The data show about 120,000 clones, around 81% seen once. The sequencing input was peripheral blood. This receptor was obtained from a woman aged 50 to 60 with acute or convalescent COVID-19. V and J are TRBV30 and TRBJ2-2, with 8 bases lining up with TRBD2. CDR3 protein: CAWSVAGRVNTGELFF. In DNA form, the CDR3 reads TGTGCCTGGAGTGTAGCCGGGAGGGTGAACACCGGGGAGCTGTTTTTT. The complete variable domain, with remaining parts taken from reference TRBV30 and TRBJ2-2, reads SQTIHQWPATLVQPVGSPLSLECTVEGTSNPNLYWYRQAAGRGLQLLFYSVGIGQISSEVPQNLSASRPQDRQFILSSKKLLLSDSGFYLCAWSVAGRVNTGELFFGEGSRLTVL.